Each of the 21 T cell receptor beta chains below was sequenced from the same sample in a study of regulatory T cells in long-lasting Graves disease. Building of the TCR beta libraries involved iRepertoire HTBI primers and Arm-PCR of CDR3 regions. A single record per CDR3 protein comes from TCRdb applying MiXCR to the multiplex PCR reads. The table shows 530,000 or so distinct CDR3 sequences, with 13% occurring only once. Stated time point: newly diagnosed GD, antithyroid drugs for less than 3 months. The TCR library was made from RNA that had been extracted from PBMCs in TRIzol. The same sample was also studied in work on T cells in Graves' hyperthyroidism and ophthalmopathy.

The sequences come from peripheral blood mononuclear cells (PBMCs), collected at new diagnosis, from a patient treated with antithyroid drugs. These receptors all stem from a man aged 25-45 years with Graves disease.

In its sample, this clonotype was seen many times. This rearrangement joins TRBV29-1 to TRBJ2-1; D is ambiguous. Germline loops: CDR1 SQVTM, CDR2 ANQGSEA. This CDR3 has 13 amino acids. V shed 1 base and J shed 2 bases, with 6 bases lying between them. The CDR3 spells CSVEGVTYNEQFF. In DNA form, the CDR3 reads TGCAGCGTTGAAGGGGTAACCTACAATGAGCAGTTCTTC.

This clonotype appeared a few times. The chain has TRBV12-5 and TRBJ1-1, with D perhaps TRBD1 (5 bases). Looked up from germline, CDR1 is LGHNT and CDR2 is FRNRAP. V lost 6 bases and J lost 11, with 10 bases in between. The CDR3 is 10 residues long. The CDR3 reads CASGHPGAFF. CDR3 DNA sequence: TGTGCTAGTGGGCATCCAGGGGCTTTCTTT.

V gene TRBV3-1 combines with J gene TRBJ2-7; 13 bases map to TRBD2. CDR1 is LGHDT and CDR2 is YNNKEL in the germline V gene (reference sequence). V trimming: 4 bases; J trimming: 0 bases; junction bases outside the gene matches: 9. This CDR3 region has 18 residues. CDR3 loop: CASSLRLRTSGSSYEQYF. The CDR3 DNA sequence: TGTGCCAGCAGCCTACGCCTCCGGACTAGCGGGAGCTCCTACGAGCAGTACTTC.

This clonotype has at least ten counts. The chain carries TRBV2 and TRBJ1-1, with 9 bases lining up with TRBD1. Germline-derived CDR1 and CDR2 are SNHLY and FYNNEI. After removal of 5 bases from V and 6 bases from J, the junction contained 7 bases not matched to a gene. This CDR3 contains 14 residues. This CDR3 is CASSPDRGVAEAFF. The CDR3 region has the DNA TGTGCCAGCAGTCCGGACAGGGGAGTCGCTGAAGCTTTCTTT.

This clonotype was observed at least ten times. The DNA of the CDR3 is TGCGCCAGCAGCCTGCGAGCTAGCGGGAGCCGGGGCAATGAGCAGTTCTTC. Its translation is CASSLRASGSRGNEQFF. The chain uses TRBV5-1 and TRBJ2-1; TRBD2 aligns across 10 bases. With V trimmed by 4 bases and J by 6 bases, 13 bases remained unmatched. In germline, CDR1 is SGHRS, CDR2 YFSETQ. The CDR3 is 17 amino acids. The full variable domain, completed using reference TRBV5-1 and TRBJ2-1, is KAGVTQTPRYLIKTRGQQVTLSCSPISGHRSVSWYQQTPGQGLQFLFEYFSETQRNKGNFPGRFSGRQFSNSRSEMNVSTLELGDSALYLCASSLRASGSRGNEQFFGPGTRLTVL.

The sample holds many counts of this clonotype. The chain employs TRBV11-2 and TRBJ2-1; D may be TRBD2 (6 bases). The CDR3 is 13 residues long. The germline CDR1 and CDR2 sequences are SGHAT and FQNNGV. Trimming removed 6 bases at V and 7 bases at J, with 13 bases between. The CDR3 spells CASSHRLENEQFF. CDR3 bases: TGTGCCAGCAGTCATAGACTAGAGAATGAGCAGTTCTTC.

This clonotype has at least ten counts. J is TRBJ2-7 and V is TRBV24-1, with a weak D call TRBD2 (6 bases). The germline V gene has CDR1 KGHDR and CDR2 SFDVKD. V lost 0 bases and J lost 7, with 6 bases in between. The CDR3 runs to 12 residues. The CDR3 here is CATSDLRGEQYF. CDR3 in DNA: TGTGCCACCAGTGATTTGCGGGGGGAGCAGTACTTC.

In regard to this clonotype: This likely traces to a read error, being one base from a far larger clone. The chain recombines TRBV6-2 or TRBV6-3 with TRBJ2-5; possible D gene TRBD2, 6 bases. The CDR3 runs 15 residues. CDR1 and CDR2 (germline): MNHEY, SVGEGT. The CDR3 DNA reads as TGTGCCAGCAGGAGAGGTGGCGGGATCCAAGAGACCCCGTACTTC. As protein: CASRRGGGIQETPYF.

This clonotype was counted ten times or more. V and J are TRBV12-3 or TRBV12-4 and TRBJ2-7, with 7 bases fitting TRBD1. The V segment lost 5 bases and the J segment 3 bases; nucleotides outside the gene matches: 10. There are 15 residues in the CDR3. The CDR3 DNA sequence: TGTGCCAGCAGTCCTCCGGCGGACAGGTACTACGAGCAGTACTTC. This encodes CASSPPADRYYEQYF.

This clonotype was recorded many times. The genes are TRBV13 and TRBJ2-5; D not certain. The V gene lost 3 bases and the J gene lost 7 bases, with 12 bases spanning the gap. The germline gives CDR1 PRHDT, CDR2 FYEKMQ (reference sequence). The CDR3 length is 13 residues. The CDR3, as DNA: TGTGCCAGCAGCTTGGACGGCCCGGGGACCCAGTACTTC. This translates into CASSLDGPGTQYF.

This clonotype was observed at least ten times. The chain recombines TRBV30 with TRBJ1-1; D remains ambiguous. CDR3 length: 14 amino acids. Germline assignment: CDR1 GTSNPN and CDR2 SVGIG (reference sequence). Trimming cost V 3 bases and J 1 base, with 12 bases left between them. The CDR3 reads CAWSDRIGNTEAFF. The CDR3 DNA is TGTGCCTGGAGCGACCGTATAGGGAACACTGAAGCTTTCTTT.

Ten or more counts support this clonotype. This sequence joins TRBV12-3 or TRBV12-4 and TRBJ2-4, with D possibly being TRBD1 or TRBD2 (6 bases each). The CDR3 runs to 13 residues. V lost 3 bases, J lost 6 bases, and 9 bases lay in between. CDR3 bases: TGTGCCAGCAGTTTGGGGGGCGCAAACATTCAGTACTTC. It translates to CASSLGGANIQYF.

The rearrangement uses TRBV5-4 and TRBJ1-1; tentatively, D is TRBD1 (6 bases). Germline V lookup: CDR1 SGHNT, CDR2 YYREEE (reference sequence). V lost 3 bases and J lost 5, with 11 bases in between. The CDR3 contains 13 residues. The CDR3: CASSSRTVTEAFF. The CDR3 DNA is TGTGCCAGCAGCTCGAGGACAGTGACTGAAGCTTTCTTT.

This clonotype was recorded at least ten times. This rearrangement joins TRBV28 to TRBJ2-7; D is undetermined. V lost 5 bases, J lost 3 bases, and 11 bases lay in between. From germline, CDR1 is MDHEN and CDR2 SYDVKM. The CDR3 is made up of 13 amino acids. CDR3 in DNA: TGTGCCAGCAGTAGATTTACGGGCTACGAGCAGTACTTC. Its translation is CASSRFTGYEQYF.

J is TRBJ2-7 and V is TRBV18; no reliable D call. CDR1 and CDR2 from the germline V gene are KGHSH and LQKENI. Trimming removed 6 bases at V and 6 bases at J, with 15 bases between. The CDR3 is made up of 13 amino acids. CDR3 DNA: TGTGCCAGCTCGGTAGGAGTGGAATTCGAGCAGTACTTC. Translated: CASSVGVEFEQYF.

This clonotype was counted once. A single base separates this from a much larger clone, so it may be a read error. V and J are TRBV20-1 and TRBJ2-7, with 8 bases matching TRBD2. The CDR3 spans 15 residues. Germline V gives CDR1 DFQATT, CDR2 SNEGSKA (reference sequence). J gave up 2 bases and V 0 bases, and 6 bases lay outside the gene matches. CDR3 sequence: CSARDTPAGAYEQYF. As DNA, the CDR3 is TGCAGTGCTAGAGATACCCCAGCGGGAGCCTACGAGCAGTACTTC.

The V call is TRBV20-1, the J call TRBJ2-7; 10 positions match TRBD1. The germline V gene encodes CDR1 DFQATT and CDR2 SNEGSKA (reference sequence). This CDR3 comprises 13 residues. V shed 4 bases and J 9 bases; nucleotides not matched to a gene: 9. CDR3 in DNA: TGCAGTGCTAACGATGACAGGGGGCAGGGGCAGTACTTC. Translation gives CSANDDRGQGQYF.

This clonotype was recorded a few times. The chain couples TRBV20-1 to TRBJ1-4; the D gene is possibly TRBD1 (5 bases). Trimming removed 3 bases at V and 2 bases at J, with 19 bases between. The V gene's germline CDR1 is DFQATT and CDR2 SNEGSKA (reference sequence). The CDR3 length is 17 residues. CDR3 amino acids: CSASSYLSRETNEKLFF. CDR3 nucleotides: TGCAGTGCTAGCTCATACCTGTCCAGGGAGACTAATGAAAAACTGTTTTTT.

This clonotype turned up a few times. CDR3 residues: CASSSPVSGNTGELFF. The CDR3 coding sequence is TGTGCCAGCAGCTCCCCCGTTAGCGGGAACACCGGGGAGCTGTTTTTT. The chain uses TRBV13 and TRBJ2-2; TRBD2 is a possible D gene (6 bases). The germline gives CDR1 PRHDT, CDR2 FYEKMQ (reference sequence). The CDR3 has 16 residues. Trimming shortened V by 4 bases and J by 1 base, and 13 bases separated the two germline ends.

This clonotype was seen repeatedly, ten times or more. The V and J genes are TRBV6-1 and TRBJ1-5, with TRBD1 matching over 9 bases. CDR3 length: 15 amino acids. Germline CDR1 and CDR2: MNHNS and SASEGT. J lost 4 bases, V lost 6 bases, and 7 bases had no gene match. Written as DNA, the CDR3 is TGTGCCAGCAGGACGGGACAGGGAGGAAATCAGCCCCAGCATTTT. This sequence encodes CASRTGQGGNQPQHF.

This clonotype was recorded many times. The chain uses TRBV11-2 and TRBJ1-2; the D gene is possibly TRBD1 (5 bases). The CDR3 is 16 amino acids. Per germline, CDR1 SGHAT and CDR2 FQNNGV. V was shortened by 6 bases and J by 7 bases, with 24 bases between the two germline ends. The CDR3 DNA is TGTGCCAGCAGGGCAACGGGGCAACGTTGGCTCGGTGGCTACACCTTC. Amino acid sequence: CASRATGQRWLGGYTF.